Included here is one T cell receptor (beta chain) sequence, with context. Its recognized antigen is unknown. No quality values exist for individual bases; no much larger clone is one base distant. This specimen comes from a study of blood T cells in healthy people across ages (dated by TCRdb to about 2015). Context from the whole study: In model experiments, roughly one uniquely barcoded TCR beta cDNA molecule per two T cells was captured by template switching. To track age-related changes in TCR beta repertoire diversity, the study relied on deep sequencing normalized with unique cDNA molecular identifiers. Four age groups were formed from the donors: young (average around 15 years), middle-aged (approximately 39), aged (roughly 56) and long-lived (less than 85). To avoid experimental bias, donors of different ages were randomly spread across the sequencing lanes. Using the same blood draw, the study looked at two additional independent replicas of 1 million unique cDNA reads for two donors, one aged 18 to 29 and the other aged 80 or older.

The protocol used for the library was 5' RACE. Sequencing used an Illumina HiSeq 2500. The second PCR ran for about 6 to 12 cycles and used a J-beta primer mix along with a sample-barcoded 5' primer. A template-switch 5' adaptor carrying 12 random nucleotides introduced a unique molecular identifier onto each TCR beta cDNA molecule. Each sample yielded at least 2.5 million CDR3-containing paired-end reads. First-strand cDNA was synthesized from all RNA with the Mint cDNA synthesis kit, primed by a TRBC-specific oligonucleotide. After uracil-DNA glycosylase treatment, a first 18-cycle PCR used universal primers M1SS and BC2_uni_R on all cDNA. In the authors' own workflow: For normalization, 1 million high-quality reads, each with a distinct molecular identifier, were randomly selected from each sample. Instead of being binned into consensus sequences, reads that shared molecular identifiers were thrown out. MiTCR, set to a Q25 quality threshold and the strictest error-elimination algorithm, was used for CDR3 identification, clonotype clustering and error correction. A nonparametric unseen species model with Euler transformation was used to estimate lower-bound total TCR beta diversity. TCRdb reran the public reads through fastp at Q25 and MiXCR, keeping productive beta chains. When rows share a CDR3 protein, they turn into one entry using the most common DNA and genes. TCRdb assigned the V and J calls; the authors' analysis was not used. In all, the sample holds about 1.1 million distinct CDR3 sequences, and around two fifths of those were seen once. Around 13% of the sample goes to the ten largest clones.

What the research found in general, with its limitations: A strong correlation was found between observed TCR beta diversity and the percentage of naive T cells measured by flow cytometry. As age increased, observed TCR beta diversity per million T cells dropped in a roughly linear way, and a significant reduction was already evident by age 40. Since profiling was done on bulk unsorted PBMCs, naive and antigen-experienced compartments could not be conclusively compared. Compared with the aged group, more naive CD4+ T cells, fewer expanded clones and increased TCR diversity were shown by the long-lived group, suggesting age selection. Because donor CMV infection status was unknown, age-related changes in expanded clonotypes were potentially confounded. Total diversity estimates from one million sequenced T cells were considered lower bounds and underestimates.

Systemically healthy Caucasian individuals from Russia, roughly 40 in total and aged about 6 to 95 years, were included as donors. Around 10 milliliters of peripheral blood were collected from each donor into EDTA-treated Vacutainer tubes. Ficoll-Paque density-gradient centrifugation was used to isolate PBMCs, with at least 7 million per sample. Trizol reagent was used to extract total RNA from the PBMCs, yielding at least 5 micrograms per sample. For every donor, flow cytometry on a PBMC aliquot measured the percentage of naive CD45RAhigh/CD27high T cells. Sequencing was done on a sample of blood. The receptor was derived from a young man in good health.

At the DNA level, the sequence is TGCAGTGCTAGAGATGAGACAGGGCGTAGCAATCAGCCCCAGCATTTT. The encoded protein is CSARDETGRSNQPQHF. Recombination joined TRBV20-1 with TRBJ1-5; TRBD1 matches 7 bases in the middle. The CDR1 and CDR2 encoded by the germline V gene (reference sequence) are DFQATT and SNEGSKA. The CDR3, from cysteine to phenylalanine, totals 16 residues. Only the CDR3 region is kept as DNA, spanning 48 bases read in frame from base 1. V is cut back by 0 bases and J by 0 bases, with 5 bases in the junction unmatched.